This T cell receptor (beta chain) was documented in a study of T cells after yellow fever vaccination. Notes on the study in general: Faster peaking, at day 5 versus 15, marked a secondary response that was weaker.

Germline trimming cut 5 bases from V and 10 bases from J; bases unmatched to any gene: 11. The CDR3 is 12 amino acids. Germline assignment: CDR1 SQVTM and CDR2 ANQGSEA. TCRdb analysed the 5' RACE reads with MiXCR anew, one entry per CDR3 protein. The table has 110,000 to 150,000 distinct CDR3 sequences, less than 8.5% seen once; the top ten hold more than 0.6%. This clonotype was seen only a few times. Its target is not known. The receptor comes from a man aged 30-40 years who received the YFV17D yellow fever vaccine. The sequences come from CD4+ T cells sorted from PBMCs, collected 10 days after the yellow fever booster vaccination. The rearrangement links TRBV29-1 to TRBJ2-7; 7 bases fit TRBD1. CDR3 protein: CSVSEGNRGQYF. The CDR3, as DNA: TGCAGCGTTTCAGAGGGAAACAGGGGCCAGTACTTC.